Listed below are T cell receptor beta chains from one sample, sequenced in a study of cytomegalovirus exposure and HLA in healthy donors. Sequenced by immunoSEQ multiplex PCR; TCRdb stores in-frame clones only, minus some. The data show approximately 110,000 clones, roughly 13% seen once. Sequencing was carried out using PBMCs. Every receptor here comes from a man aged 35-49 years in good health and CMV-seropositive. Each CDR3 is given with its conserved first and last residue. The D gene is left open where the match is weak. A clone size is listed for some rows: how often the clone was seen (once, few, many), or a class if it is expanded.

>TRBV29-1|TRBJ2-7|TRBD1|few
CSVDDPGQGSSYEQYF
TGCAGCGTGGATGACCCGGGACAGGGGAGCTCCTACGAGCAGTACTTC
>TRBV25-1|TRBJ2-7|.|few
CASSLSGSSYEQYF
TGTGCCAGCAGTCTTAGCGGATCCTCCTACGAGCAGTACTTC
>TRBV5-1|TRBJ1-3|TRBD1|few
CASSLGGQVGNTIYF
TGCGCCAGCAGCTTGGGGGGACAGGTTGGAAACACCATATATTTT
>TRBV28|TRBJ2-7|.|few
CASSPWTGYEQYF
TGTGCCAGCAGTCCGTGGACTGGCTACGAGCAGTACTTC
>TRBV10-1|TRBJ2-7|TRBD2|few
CASSRSLAGGAYEQYF
TGCGCCAGCAGTAGATCCTTAGCGGGTGGTGCCTACGAGCAGTACTTC
>TRBV4-1|TRBJ1-1|.|few
CASSQDLAEVEAFF
TGCGCCAGCAGCCAAGATTTGGCAGAGGTTGAAGCTTTCTTT
>TRBV28|TRBJ2-7|.|few
CASSSPGTYEQYF
TGTGCCAGCAGCTCGCCGGGAACCTACGAGCAGTACTTC
>TRBV27|TRBJ2-3|.|.
CASCPEGLPRDTQYF
TGTGCCAGTTGCCCTGAGGGACTCCCTCGGGATACGCAGTATTTT
>TRBV11-2|TRBJ2-7|.|.
CANSYEQYF
TGTGCCAACAGCTACGAGCAGTACTTC
>TRBV30|TRBJ2-3|TRBD2|few
CAWSFSGPPLDTQYF
TGTGCCTGGAGTTTTAGCGGGCCCCCCCTGGATACGCAGTATTTT
>TRBV19|TRBJ1-1|TRBD1|few
CASSWDRGSLGTEAFF
TGTGCCAGTAGTTGGGACAGGGGGTCTCTCGGCACTGAAGCTTTCTTT
>TRBV2|TRBJ1-1|.|few
CASSSRNTEAFF
TGTGCCAGCAGCTCCAGGAACACTGAAGCTTTCTTT
>TRBV6-6|TRBJ2-5|.|once
CASSPDWYAKTQYF
TGTGCCAGCAGCCCCGACTGGTACGCAAAGACCCAGTACTTC
>TRBV6-5|TRBJ2-3|.|.
CASSYGLARDTQYF
TGTGCCAGCAGTTATGGTCTAGCCCGAGATACGCAGTATTTT
>TRBV6-5|TRBJ1-1|.|.
CASSWGRGNTEAFF
TGTGCCAGCAGCTGGGGGCGCGGGAACACTGAAGCTTTCTTT
>TRBV11-2|TRBJ2-7|.|once
CASSSFRDSRYREQYF
TGTGCCAGCAGCTCCTTCCGGGACTCCCGGTACAGGGAGCAGTACTTC
>TRBV6-5|TRBJ2-5|.|once
CASNSQGLVEETQYF
TGTGCCAGCAACTCACAGGGTCTAGTGGAAGAGACCCAGTACTTC
>TRBV25-1|TRBJ1-2|.|few
CASSVGGLGGYTF
TGTGCCAGCAGCGTAGGGGGTTTGGGTGGCTACACCTTC
>TRBV9|TRBJ2-5|.|.
CASSVGLEQETQYF
TGTGCCAGCAGCGTAGGTCTAGAACAAGAGACCCAGTACTTC
>TRBV5-1|TRBJ2-3|TRBD1|.
CASRKGTGERTDTQYF
TGCGCCAGCAGGAAAGGGACAGGGGAGAGGACAGATACGCAGTATTTT
>TRBV6-5|TRBJ2-3|.|.
CASSRAGADTQYF
TGTGCCAGCAGTAGAGCGGGCGCAGATACGCAGTATTTT
>TRBV25-1|TRBJ1-2|.|few
CASSETTGPIYGYTF
TGTGCCAGCAGTGAGACAACAGGGCCTATCTATGGCTACACCTTC
>TRBV4-3|TRBJ1-2|.|few
CASSQEFRMTNYGYTF
TGCGCCAGCAGCCAAGAGTTCAGGATGACTAACTATGGCTACACCTTC
>TRBV6-4|TRBJ1-5|TRBD1|.
CASSATGVGQPQHF
TGTGCCAGCAGTGCTACAGGGGTAGGGCAGCCCCAGCATTTT
>TRBV5-1|TRBJ2-7|TRBD1|few
CASSSRQGDYEQYF
TGCGCCAGCAGCTCGAGACAGGGGGACTACGAGCAGTACTTC
>TRBV5-8|TRBJ2-1|.|.
CASSLAYNEQFF
TGTGCCAGCAGTCTAGCCTACAATGAGCAGTTCTTC
>TRBV19|TRBJ1-5|.|few
CASSSRRAPDQPQHF
TGTGCCAGTAGTAGCAGGCGTGCCCCTGATCAGCCCCAGCATTTT
>TRBV6-6|TRBJ2-3|.|.
CASLERGTDTQYF
TGTGCCAGCCTCGAGCGGGGCACAGATACGCAGTATTTT
>TRBV6-5|TRBJ2-3|.|.
CASSYAGTGGDTQYF
TGTGCCAGCAGTTACGCGGGTACCGGCGGAGATACGCAGTATTTT
>TRBV19|TRBJ2-2|.|.
CASSTPHRQVTGELFF
TGTGCCAGTAGTACGCCCCACAGGCAGGTGACCGGGGAGCTGTTTTTT